This T cell receptor beta chain was retrieved from a study of cytomegalovirus exposure and HLA in healthy donors. The PCR contained 60 Vbeta and 13 Jbeta primers. TCRdb's table, derived via immunoSEQ multiplex PCR, lists solely in-frame clones and lacks some. This sample has around 150,000 clones, with 65% to 90% found just once. The CDR3 length is 14 residues. V trimming: 5 bases; J trimming: 3 bases; junction bases outside the gene matches: 4. Per germline, CDR1 MNHEY and CDR2 SVGAGI. Each donor was healthy, and each was a bone marrow donor. V gene TRBV6-5 combines with J gene TRBJ1-1; 9 positions match TRBD1. The sequence was obtained from a human donor in good health. Sequenced material: PBMCs. The CDR3, as DNA: TGTGCCAGCAGTGGGACAGGGACCTACACTGAAGCTTTCTTT. Encoded protein: CASSGTGTYTEAFF.